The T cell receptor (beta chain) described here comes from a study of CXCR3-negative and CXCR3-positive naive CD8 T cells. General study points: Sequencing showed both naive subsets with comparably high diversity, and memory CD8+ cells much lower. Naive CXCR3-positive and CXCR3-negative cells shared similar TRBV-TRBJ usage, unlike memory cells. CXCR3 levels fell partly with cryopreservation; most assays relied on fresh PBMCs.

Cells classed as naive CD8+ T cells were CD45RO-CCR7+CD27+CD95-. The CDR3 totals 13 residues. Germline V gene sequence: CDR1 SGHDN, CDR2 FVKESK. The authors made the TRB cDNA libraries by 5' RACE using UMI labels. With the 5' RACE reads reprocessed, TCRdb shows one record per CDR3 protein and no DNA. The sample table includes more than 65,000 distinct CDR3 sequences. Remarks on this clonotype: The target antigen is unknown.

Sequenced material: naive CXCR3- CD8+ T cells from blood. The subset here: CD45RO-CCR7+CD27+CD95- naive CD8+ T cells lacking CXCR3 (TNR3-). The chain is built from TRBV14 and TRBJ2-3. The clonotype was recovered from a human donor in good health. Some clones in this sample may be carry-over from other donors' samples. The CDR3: CASSQRITDTQYF.